Following are 31 T cell receptor beta chains from one sample sequenced in a study of a mutant IDH1 vaccine in newly diagnosed glioma (dated by TCRdb to the early 2020s). Per the publication, the time point label means: week 35, safety follow-up. Every vaccine dose consisted of 300 ug of a 20-mer mutant IDH1 peptide in Montanide, administered subcutaneously together with topical imiquimod. The library came from the immunoSEQ multiplex PCR assay. As stored in TCRdb, this immuneACCESS dataset retains in-frame rearrangements with V and J assigned. A fraction of the clones does not appear; measured against another copy, unresolved V genes explain less than half of the discrepancy, and the remainder lacks a known reason. A total of roughly 51,000 clones appear in this sample, around four fifths of them only once. The top ten clonotypes cover 6.5% to 7.5% of the sample. These receptors lack a known antigen.

Material: PBMCs, obtained from a glioma patient whose treatment included an IDH1 peptide vaccine. All receptors come from a man between 35 and 55 years old with glioma.

This clone was detected once. The chain couples TRBV11-2 to TRBJ1-5, with unresolved D. V lost 3 bases, J lost 3 bases, and 9 bases lay in between. The CDR3 is 14 residues long. Germline CDR1 reads SGHAT; CDR2 reads FQNNGV. The CDR3 is CASSLGRNNQPQHF. The CDR3 bases are TGTGCCAGCAGCTTGGGCAGGAACAATCAGCCCCAGCATTTT.

CDR3 protein: CASSVLSIKPGLAGGANTGELFF. The CDR3 DNA is TGTGCCAGCAGCGTACTATCTATCAAACCGGGACTAGCGGGGGGGGCGAACACCGGGGAGCTGTTTTTT. The chain is built from TRBV9 and TRBJ2-2; 16 positions agree with TRBD2. The germline gives CDR1 SGDLS, CDR2 YYNGEE. The V and J ends lost 1 base and 0 bases, in that order; junction bases with no gene match: 15. The CDR3 has 23 amino acids.

The V call is TRBV7-6, the J call TRBJ1-6; 9 nucleotides line up with TRBD1. Trimming removed 5 bases from V and 8 bases from J; junction bases left unmatched: 7. CDR1 is SGHVS and CDR2 is FNYEAQ in the germline V gene. The CDR3 loop spans 15 amino acids. The CDR3, as DNA: TGTGCCAGCAGCGCTACAGGGGGCGCGGATTCACCCCTCCACTTT. Its translation: CASSATGGADSPLHF.

This clone has a handful of counts. CDR3 protein: CAIRTGESLSPLHF. Here the CDR3 DNA reads TGTGCCATTCGGACAGGGGAATCTCTCTCACCCCTCCACTTT. V gene TRBV10-3 combines with J gene TRBJ1-6, with 9 positions matching TRBD1. V was clipped by 9 bases and J by 10 bases; unmatched bases: 10. In germline, CDR1 is ENHRY, CDR2 SYGVKD. There are 14 residues in the CDR3.

The gene calls are TRBV5-6 and TRBJ1-2, with D possibly being TRBD1 (5 bases). Germline CDR1 and CDR2: SGHDT and YYEEEE. CDR3 size: 14 residues. The V end lost 4 bases, the J end lost 8 bases, and 18 bases lay between the germline ends. The CDR3 nucleotides are TGTGCCAGCAGCCCCCTCTCGGGGACGCGAGGCTACACCTTC. It codes for CASSPLSGTRGYTF.

The rearrangement joins TRBV5-1 to TRBJ2-2; D gene ambiguous. Germline CDR1 and CDR2: SGHRS and YFSETQ. The V end lost 0 bases, the J end lost 7 bases, and 10 bases lay between the germline ends. CDR3 length: 14 amino acids. In DNA, the CDR3 is TGCGCCAGCAGCTTGGGAAGAGAACACGGGGAGCTGTTTTTT. This encodes CASSLGREHGELFF. Together with reference TRBV5-1 and TRBJ2-2, the CDR3 gives the full variable domain: KAGVTQTPRYLIKTRGQQVTLSCSPISGHRSVSWYQQTPGQGLQFLFEYFSETQRNKGNFPGRFSGRQFSNSRSEMNVSTLELGDSALYLCASSLGREHGELFFGEGSRLTVL.

V usage is TRBV6-5 and J usage is TRBJ2-5; perhaps D is TRBD1 or TRBD2 (5 bases each). The CDR3 has 15 amino acids. Trimming removed 2 bases at V and 9 bases at J, with 19 bases between. Germline V lookup: CDR1 MNHEY, CDR2 SVGAGI. The CDR3 region is CASSYNWGFGASQYF. The CDR3 nucleotides read TGTGCCAGCAGTTACAATTGGGGCTTCGGGGCGTCCCAGTACTTC.

This clone was recorded a few times. The V gene is TRBV30, the J gene TRBJ1-6; 7 bases are a match to TRBD1. This CDR3 comprises 14 residues. Germline lookup yields CDR1 GTSNPN and CDR2 SVGIG (reference sequence). Trimming took 1 base from V and 5 from J; bases not matched to a gene: 2. The CDR3 reads CAWSGQGDNSPLHF. CDR3 nucleotide sequence: TGTGCCTGGAGTGGACAGGGTGATAATTCACCCCTCCACTTT.

This sequence joins TRBV6-5 and TRBJ1-4, with D possibly matching TRBD1 (5 bases). Between the trimmed V and J ends, which lost 6 bases and 0 bases, there was a span of 8 bases. This CDR3 region has 14 residues. CDR1 is MNHEY, CDR2 SVGAGI, per germline. CDR3 sequence (DNA): TGTGCCAGCAGGACACAGGCAACTAATGAAAAACTGTTTTTT. It codes for CASRTQATNEKLFF.

This clone was found a few times. The chain is built from TRBV19 and TRBJ1-2; 11 bases are shared with TRBD1. This CDR3 has 16 residues. Germline CDR1 is LNHDA and CDR2 is SQIVND (reference sequence). The junction had 9 bases not matched to a gene; V was cut back by 3 bases and J by 6 bases. CDR3 coding DNA: TGTGCCAGTAGTATTTGGACAGGGGGCAGACGGGATGGCTACACCTTC. It specifies CASSIWTGGRRDGYTF.

V is TRBV5-6 and J is TRBJ2-2, with D possibly matching TRBD1 (5 bases). From germline, CDR1 is SGHDT and CDR2 YYEEEE. CDR3 length equals 17 residues. V lost 3 bases to trimming and J lost 4 bases, with 19 bases between them. The CDR3 nucleotides read TGTGCCAGCAGCTCATTGCCCGCCCAGGGTGGCACCGGGGAGCTGTTTTTT. It specifies CASSSLPAQGGTGELFF.

CDR3 amino acids: CASRQGTPSYEQYF. CDR3 sequence (DNA): TGTGCCAGCAGGCAGGGGACTCCATCCTACGAGCAGTACTTC. The chain couples TRBV6-6 to TRBJ2-7; D assignment may be TRBD1 or TRBD2 (6 bases each). Trimming left V 6 bases short and J 1 base short, with 13 bases between. This CDR3 contains 14 residues. Germline V gene lookup returns CDR1 MNHNY and CDR2 SVGAGI (reference sequence).

Only a few counts were recorded for this clone. This chain links TRBV6-5 with TRBJ2-2; 7 positions match TRBD2. The CDR3 is 12 amino acids. Losses at the gene ends were 6 bases for V and 7 bases for J; bases not matched to a gene: 2. CDR1 is MNHEY, CDR2 SVGAGI, per germline. The CDR3 nucleotides are TGTGCCAGCAGCGGGAGGCTCGGGGAGCTGTTTTTT. This sequence encodes CASSGRLGELFF.

The chain combines TRBV30 with TRBJ1-2; D ambiguous. The CDR3 spans 13 residues. The V gene's germline CDR1 is GTSNPN and CDR2 SVGIG (reference sequence). Trimming pared 4 bases from V and 3 bases from J, leaving 12 bases between. As DNA, the CDR3 is TGTGCCTGGATTGGACGTACCTACTATGGCTACACCTTC. It codes for CAWIGRTYYGYTF.

This clone was counted between two and nine times. V and J are TRBV2 and TRBJ1-4, with D maybe TRBD1 (6 bases). CDR3 length equals 13 residues. With 8 bases removed from V and 5 bases from J, the gap between germline ends came to 12 bases. Per the germline V gene, CDR1 is SNHLY and CDR2 is FYNNEI. This chain's CDR3 is CASRTDVNEKLFF. CDR3 in DNA: TGTGCCAGCCGGACAGACGTGAATGAAAAACTGTTTTTT.

The V call is TRBV5-5, the J call TRBJ1-3; D might be TRBD1 (5 bases). Germline V gene data show CDR1 as SGHKS and CDR2 as YYEKEE (reference sequence). Between the trimmed V and J ends, which lost 7 bases and 3 bases, there was a span of 17 bases. There are 15 residues in the CDR3. The CDR3 is CASEWGGSFGNTIYF. The CDR3 DNA follows: TGTGCCAGCGAATGGGGGGGGAGCTTTGGAAACACCATATATTTT.

V gene TRBV21-1 combines with J gene TRBJ2-7; TRBD1, as called in the table, went unchecked against the DNA. TRBV21-1 constitutes a pseudogene. The CDR3 length is 15 residues. The CDR3 DNA reads as TGTGCCAGCAGCCCTCCCAGGGACAGGTCCAACGAGCAGTACTTC. Residues: CASSPPRDRSNEQYF.

The chain uses TRBV13 and TRBJ2-7, with unresolved D. V was pared by 3 bases and J by 5 bases, with 5 bases between. This CDR3 region has 11 residues. CDR1 and CDR2 from the germline V gene are PRHDT and FYEKMQ (reference sequence). The CDR3 region has the DNA TGTGCCAGCAGCTTCTCTAACGAGCAGTACTTC. This codes for CASSFSNEQYF.

This chain joins TRBV10-3 and TRBJ2-2, with 8 bases lining up with TRBD1. Germline lookup yields CDR1 ENHRY and CDR2 SYGVKD. The CDR3 contains 17 residues. With 2 bases clipped from V and 8 bases from J, the junction kept 13 bases outside the gene matches. The CDR3 bases are TGTGCCATCAGTGAGCGCAGGACAGGGATCGAGGGAGGGGAGCTGTTTTTT. Translated: CAISERRTGIEGGELFF.

The rearrangement joins TRBV2 to TRBJ1-5, with 7 bases aligning to TRBD1. The J segment lost 3 bases and the V segment lost 4 bases, leaving 6 bases of the junction unmatched. This CDR3 has 15 amino acids. Per the germline V gene, CDR1 is SNHLY and CDR2 is FYNNEI. DNA of the CDR3: TGTGCCAGCAGTGTCCTCGGACAGGCCAATCAGCCCCAGCATTTT. Protein: CASSVLGQANQPQHF.

V is TRBV5-1 and J is TRBJ2-7; 8 bases match TRBD2. Looked up from germline, CDR1 is SGHRS and CDR2 is YFSETQ. J was trimmed by 2 bases and V by 9 bases; bases with no gene match: 13. The CDR3 is made up of 15 amino acids. The CDR3 DNA follows: TGCGCCACCCAGGCAGGAGCGGGGGAGACCTACGAGCAGTACTTC. Translated: CATQAGAGETYEQYF.

This clone occurred once. The chain links TRBV29-1 to TRBJ1-5; TRBD1 agrees at 10 bases. The CDR3 covers 12 residues. The V and J ends lost 6 bases and 4 bases, in that order; junction bases with no gene match: 0. Germline V gives CDR1 SQVTM, CDR2 ANQGSEA. The CDR3 DNA is TGCAGCGTGGGACAGGGGAATCAGCCCCAGCATTTT. Translation: CSVGQGNQPQHF.

This clone was picked up one time. This chain links TRBV2 with TRBJ1-5; the D is unclear. Germline V gene sequence: CDR1 SNHLY, CDR2 FYNNEI. Trimming took off 5 bases at V and 2 bases at J, with 7 bases between the two ends. The CDR3 loop spans 13 amino acids. The DNA for the CDR3 is TGTGCCAGCAGTTCCCGGGGCAATCAGCCCCAGCATTTT. Protein product: CASSSRGNQPQHF.

This clone turned up a few times. The chain uses TRBV4-1 and TRBJ1-1; 7 nucleotides line up with TRBD1. Germline values: CDR1 MGHRA, CDR2 YSYEKL. The CDR3 is 18 amino acids. J gave up 4 bases and V 1 base, and 15 bases lay outside the gene matches. The CDR3 nucleotides are TGCGCCAGCAGCCAAGCCCCGGGACAGCTTATTAGGAGCACTGAAGCTTTCTTT. Translated: CASSQAPGQLIRSTEAFF.

The V call is TRBV6-5, the J call TRBJ1-2; D uncertain. The V and J ends lost 8 bases and 0 bases respectively, with 7 bases between them. The CDR3 spans 12 residues. Germline values: CDR1 MNHEY, CDR2 SVGAGI. The CDR3 loop is CASREANYGYTF. The CDR3 DNA is TGTGCCAGCCGGGAAGCTAACTATGGCTACACCTTC.

In its sample, this clone was seen once. This rearrangement joins TRBV4-1 to TRBJ2-5; D may be TRBD2 (6 bases). The CDR3 contains 16 residues. V was shortened by 1 base and J by 2 bases, with 14 bases between the two germline ends. Germline values: CDR1 MGHRA, CDR2 YSYEKL. The CDR3 DNA reads as TGCGCCAGCAGCCAAGGGATAGCGGCAATTCAAGAGACCCAGTACTTC. It translates to CASSQGIAAIQETQYF.

This sequence joins TRBV6-1 and TRBJ2-7, with 7 nucleotides matching TRBD2. Trimming at V came to 4 bases and at J to 0 bases, leaving 6 bases not matched to a gene. Germline CDR1 MNHNS, CDR2 SASEGT. CDR3 size: 15 residues. CDR3 coding DNA: TGTGCCAGCAGTGTCCTTGGGGGGGTCTCCTACGAGCAGTACTTC. Protein: CASSVLGGVSYEQYF.

The rearrangement joins TRBV7-2 to TRBJ1-1, with TRBD1 matching over 7 bases. The CDR3 length is 14 residues. Germline CDR1 reads SGHTA; CDR2 reads FQGNSA. The ends lost 3 bases at V and 1 base at J; junction bases unmatched: 2. DNA for the CDR3: TGTGCCAGCAGCTTTTACAGGGGGAACACTGAAGCTTTCTTT. Its protein product is CASSFYRGNTEAFF.

J is TRBJ1-5 and V is TRBV27; D is unresolved. Germline lookup yields CDR1 MNHEY and CDR2 SMNVEV (reference sequence). Trimming took off 8 bases at V and 5 bases at J, with 7 bases between the two ends. This CDR3 has 11 residues. The chain's CDR3 is CASGVDQPQHF. In nucleotides, the CDR3 is TGTGCCAGCGGGGTGGATCAGCCCCAGCATTTT.

This chain links TRBV5-6 with TRBJ2-2, with 7 bases fitting TRBD1. J lost 4 bases, V lost 4 bases, and 4 bases had no gene match. This CDR3 spans 14 amino acids. The germline gives CDR1 SGHDT, CDR2 YYEEEE. Here the CDR3 reads CASSPGTVTGELFF. CDR3 nucleotide sequence: TGTGCCAGCAGCCCAGGGACAGTCACCGGGGAGCTGTTTTTT.

The chain employs TRBV4-2 and TRBJ2-7, with a tentative D call TRBD2 (5 bases). Trimming removed 0 bases from V and 3 bases from J, with 15 bases in between. The germline gives CDR1 LGHNA, CDR2 YNFKEQ. The CDR3 is made up of 16 amino acids. The chain's CDR3 is CASSQDGSGYVYEQYF. Written as DNA, the CDR3 is TGTGCCAGCAGCCAAGATGGGTCGGGGTATGTCTACGAGCAGTACTTC.